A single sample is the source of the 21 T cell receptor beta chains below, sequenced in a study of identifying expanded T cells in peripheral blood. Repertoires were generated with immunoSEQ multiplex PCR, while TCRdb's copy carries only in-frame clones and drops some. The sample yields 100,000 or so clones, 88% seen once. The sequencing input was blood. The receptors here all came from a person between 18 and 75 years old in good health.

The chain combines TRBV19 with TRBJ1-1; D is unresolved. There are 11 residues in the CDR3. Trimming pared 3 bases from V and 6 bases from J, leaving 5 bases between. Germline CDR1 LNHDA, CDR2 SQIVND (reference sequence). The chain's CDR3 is CASSIGAEAFF. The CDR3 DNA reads TGTGCCAGTAGTATCGGGGCTGAAGCTTTCTTT.

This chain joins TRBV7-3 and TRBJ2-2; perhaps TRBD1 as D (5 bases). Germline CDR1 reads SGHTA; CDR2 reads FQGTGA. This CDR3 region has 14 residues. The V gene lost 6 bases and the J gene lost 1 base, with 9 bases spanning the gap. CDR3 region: CASSPDRNTGELFF. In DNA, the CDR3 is TGTGCCAGCAGTCCAGACAGGAACACCGGGGAGCTGTTTTTT.

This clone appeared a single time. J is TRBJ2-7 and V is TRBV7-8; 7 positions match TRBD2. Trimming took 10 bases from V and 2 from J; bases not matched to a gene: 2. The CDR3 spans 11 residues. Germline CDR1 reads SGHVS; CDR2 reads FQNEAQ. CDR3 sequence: CATAGTYEQYF. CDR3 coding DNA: TGTGCCACAGCGGGGACCTACGAGCAGTACTTC.

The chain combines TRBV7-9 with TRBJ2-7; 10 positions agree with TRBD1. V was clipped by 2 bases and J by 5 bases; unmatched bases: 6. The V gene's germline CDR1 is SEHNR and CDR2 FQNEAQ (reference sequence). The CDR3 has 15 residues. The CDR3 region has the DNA TGTGCCAGCAGCTTAATGGGGACAGGGGCGGACGAGCAGTACTTC. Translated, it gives CASSLMGTGADEQYF.

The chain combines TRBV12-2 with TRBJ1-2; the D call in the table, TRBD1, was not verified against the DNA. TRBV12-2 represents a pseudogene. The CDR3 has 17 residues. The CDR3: CTSRLANRDRRNYGYTF. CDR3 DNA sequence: TGTACAAGTCGCTTAGCAAACCGGGACAGGAGAAACTATGGCTACACCTTC.

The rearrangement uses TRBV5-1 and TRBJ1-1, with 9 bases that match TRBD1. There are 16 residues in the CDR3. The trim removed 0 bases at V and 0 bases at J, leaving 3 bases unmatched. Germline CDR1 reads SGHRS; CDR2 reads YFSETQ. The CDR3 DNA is TGCGCCAGCAGCTTGGGGGACAGGGCTATGAACACTGAAGCTTTCTTT. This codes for CASSLGDRAMNTEAFF. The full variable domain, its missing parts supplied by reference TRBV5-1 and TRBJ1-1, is KAGVTQTPRYLIKTRGQQVTLSCSPISGHRSVSWYQQTPGQGLQFLFEYFSETQRNKGNFPGRFSGRQFSNSRSEMNVSTLELGDSALYLCASSLGDRAMNTEAFFGQGTRLTVV.

CDR3 region: CASSLPRSTDEQYF. In nucleotides, the CDR3 is TGCGCCAGCAGCTTACCCAGGAGCACGGACGAGCAGTACTTC. The V gene is TRBV5-1, the J gene TRBJ2-7; D is ambiguous. The ends were cut back, 2 bases at V and 5 bases at J, with 14 bases in the middle. CDR1 is SGHRS and CDR2 is YFSETQ in the germline V gene. This CDR3 has 14 amino acids.

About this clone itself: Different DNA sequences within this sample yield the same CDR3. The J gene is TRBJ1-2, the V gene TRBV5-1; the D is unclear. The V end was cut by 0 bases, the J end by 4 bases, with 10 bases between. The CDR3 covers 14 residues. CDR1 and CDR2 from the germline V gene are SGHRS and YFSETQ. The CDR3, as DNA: TGCGCCAGCAGCTTGGGACTCCGGAGCTATGGCTACACCTTC. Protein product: CASSLGLRSYGYTF.

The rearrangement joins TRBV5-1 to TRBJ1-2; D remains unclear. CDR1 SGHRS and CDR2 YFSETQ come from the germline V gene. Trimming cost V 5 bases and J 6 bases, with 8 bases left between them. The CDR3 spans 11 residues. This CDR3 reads CASRMEDGYTF. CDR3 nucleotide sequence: TGCGCCAGCAGGATGGAAGATGGCTACACCTTC.

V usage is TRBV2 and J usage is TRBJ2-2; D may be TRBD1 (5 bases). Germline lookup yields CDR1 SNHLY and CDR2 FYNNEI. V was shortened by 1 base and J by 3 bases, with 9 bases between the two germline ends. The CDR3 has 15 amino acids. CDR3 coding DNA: TGTGCCAGCAGTGAAGGGGGCGCCGACACCGGGGAGCTGTTTTTT. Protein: CASSEGGADTGELFF.

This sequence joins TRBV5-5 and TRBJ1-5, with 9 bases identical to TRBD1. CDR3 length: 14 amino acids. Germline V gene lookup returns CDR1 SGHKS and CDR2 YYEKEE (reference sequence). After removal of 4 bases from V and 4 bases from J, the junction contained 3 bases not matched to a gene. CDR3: CASSHGQGNQPQHF. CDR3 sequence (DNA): TGTGCCAGCAGCCACGGACAGGGGAATCAGCCCCAGCATTTT.

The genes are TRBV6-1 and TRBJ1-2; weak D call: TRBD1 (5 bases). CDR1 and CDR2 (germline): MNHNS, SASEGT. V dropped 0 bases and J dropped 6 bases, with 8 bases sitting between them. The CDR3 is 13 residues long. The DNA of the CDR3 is TGTGCCAGCAGTGAAGCACCGGGGCATGGCTACACCTTC. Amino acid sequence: CASSEAPGHGYTF.

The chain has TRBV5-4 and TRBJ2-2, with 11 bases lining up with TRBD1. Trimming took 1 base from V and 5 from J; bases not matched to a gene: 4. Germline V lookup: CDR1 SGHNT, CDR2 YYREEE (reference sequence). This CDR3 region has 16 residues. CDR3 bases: TGTGCCAGCAGCTTGTGGGGGACAGGGGGTACCGGGGAGCTGTTTTTT. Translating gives CASSLWGTGGTGELFF. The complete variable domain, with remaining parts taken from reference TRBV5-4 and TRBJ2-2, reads ETGVTQSPTHLIKTRGQQVTLRCSSQSGHNTVSWYQQALGQGPQFIFQYYREEENGRGNFPPRFSGLQFPNYSSELNVNALELDDSALYLCASSLWGTGGTGELFFGEGSRLTVL.

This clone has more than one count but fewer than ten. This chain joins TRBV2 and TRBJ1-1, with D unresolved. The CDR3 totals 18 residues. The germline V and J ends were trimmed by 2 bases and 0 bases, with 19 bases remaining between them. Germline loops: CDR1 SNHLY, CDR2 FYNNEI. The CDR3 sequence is CASSEPVNDVGLNTEAFF. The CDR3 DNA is TGTGCCAGCAGTGAACCAGTCAACGATGTAGGGCTGAACACTGAAGCTTTCTTT.

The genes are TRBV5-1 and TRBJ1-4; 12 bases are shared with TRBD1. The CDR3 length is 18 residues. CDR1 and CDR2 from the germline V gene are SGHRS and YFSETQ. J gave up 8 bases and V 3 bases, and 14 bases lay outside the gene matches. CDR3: CASSSSGTGGPLSEKLFF. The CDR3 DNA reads TGCGCCAGCAGCTCTTCCGGGACAGGGGGCCCATTAAGCGAAAAACTGTTTTTT.

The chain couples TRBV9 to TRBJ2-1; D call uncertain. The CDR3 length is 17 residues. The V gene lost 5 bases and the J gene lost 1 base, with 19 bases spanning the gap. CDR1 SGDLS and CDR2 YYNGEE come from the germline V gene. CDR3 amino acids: CASSPSTVGQSYNEQFF. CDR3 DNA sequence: TGTGCCAGCAGTCCCTCCACCGTCGGCCAATCCTACAATGAGCAGTTCTTC.

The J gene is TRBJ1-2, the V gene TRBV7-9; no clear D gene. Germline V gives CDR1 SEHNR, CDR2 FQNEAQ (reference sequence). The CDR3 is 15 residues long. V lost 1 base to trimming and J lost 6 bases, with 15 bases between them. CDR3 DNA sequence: TGTGCCAGCAGCTTAGAGGGTCGAGGAGCCGATGGCTACACCTTC. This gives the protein CASSLEGRGADGYTF.

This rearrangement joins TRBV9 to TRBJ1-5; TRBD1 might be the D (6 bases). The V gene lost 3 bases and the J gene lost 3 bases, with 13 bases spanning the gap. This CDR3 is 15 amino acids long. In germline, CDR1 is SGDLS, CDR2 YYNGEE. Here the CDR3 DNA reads TGTGCCAGCAGCGAGGCCGGACAGTTCAATCAGCCCCAGCATTTT. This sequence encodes CASSEAGQFNQPQHF.

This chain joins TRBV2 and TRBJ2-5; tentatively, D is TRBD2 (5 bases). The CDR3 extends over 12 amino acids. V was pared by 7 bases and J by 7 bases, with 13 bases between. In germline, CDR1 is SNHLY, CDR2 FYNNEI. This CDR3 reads CASNRKEATQYF. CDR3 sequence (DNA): TGTGCCAGCAATAGAAAGGAGGCGACCCAGTACTTC.

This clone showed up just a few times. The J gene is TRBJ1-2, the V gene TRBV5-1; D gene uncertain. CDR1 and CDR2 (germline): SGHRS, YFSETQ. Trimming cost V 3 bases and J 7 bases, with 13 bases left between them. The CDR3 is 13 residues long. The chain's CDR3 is CASSSFRVFGYTF. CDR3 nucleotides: TGCGCCAGCAGCTCATTCCGAGTCTTTGGCTACACCTTC.

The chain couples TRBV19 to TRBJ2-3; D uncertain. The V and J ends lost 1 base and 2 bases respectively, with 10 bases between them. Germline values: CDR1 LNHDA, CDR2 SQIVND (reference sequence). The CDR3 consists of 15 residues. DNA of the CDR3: TGTGCCAGTAGTATAGGTGAAGGTTTCACAGATACGCAGTATTTT. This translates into CASSIGEGFTDTQYF. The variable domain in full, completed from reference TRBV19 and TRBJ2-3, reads DGGITQSPKYLFRKEGQNVTLSCEQNLNHDAMYWYRQDPGQGLRLIYYSQIVNDFQKGDIAEGYSVSREKKESFPLTVTSAQKNPTAFYLCASSIGEGFTDTQYFGPGTRLTVL.